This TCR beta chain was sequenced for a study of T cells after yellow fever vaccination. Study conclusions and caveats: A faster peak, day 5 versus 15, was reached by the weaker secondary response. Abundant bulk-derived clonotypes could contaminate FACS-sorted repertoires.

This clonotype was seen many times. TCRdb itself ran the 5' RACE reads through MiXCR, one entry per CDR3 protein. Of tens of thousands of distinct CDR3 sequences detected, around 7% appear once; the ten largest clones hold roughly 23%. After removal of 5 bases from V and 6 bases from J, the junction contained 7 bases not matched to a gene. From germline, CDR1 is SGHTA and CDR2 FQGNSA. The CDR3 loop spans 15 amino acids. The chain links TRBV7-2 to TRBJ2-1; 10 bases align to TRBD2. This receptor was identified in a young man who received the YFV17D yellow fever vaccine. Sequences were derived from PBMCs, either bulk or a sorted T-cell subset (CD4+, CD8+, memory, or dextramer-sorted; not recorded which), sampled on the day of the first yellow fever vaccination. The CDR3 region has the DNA TGTGCCAGCAGCGCAGGGCTAGCGGGAGCCAATGAGCAGTTCTTC. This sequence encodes CASSAGLAGANEQFF.